This TCR beta chain originates from a study of PD-1 blockade in classical Hodgkin lymphoma. Whole-study results and caveats: Reported findings placed baseline TCR diversity lower in newly diagnosed patients (compared with healthy donors). Unlike CD8+ TCR diversity, which did not rise significantly by C4D1, CD4+ TCR diversity did.

Germline assignment: CDR1 SGHNT and CDR2 YYREEE (reference sequence). CDR3 length: 12 amino acids. Deletions cut 2 bases from V and 10 bases from J, with 12 bases between. Every patient had relapsed following autologous stem cell transplantation, and cohorts differed in brentuximab vedotin exposure. This clone was found a few times. Its antigen remains unknown. Method: immunoSEQ multiplex PCR; TCRdb's copy keeps in-frame clones and lacks some. Of approximately 150,000 clones listed, just under 80% are singletons. The receptor comes from a human donor with classical Hodgkin lymphoma. This sample comprised peripheral blood mononuclear cells (PBMCs), obtained before the second cycle of nivolumab. The genes are TRBV5-4 and TRBJ1-1; tentatively, D is TRBD1 (5 bases). CDR3 loop: CASSFGEGPAFF. In DNA, the CDR3 is TGTGCCAGCAGCTTTGGGGAGGGGCCAGCTTTCTTT.